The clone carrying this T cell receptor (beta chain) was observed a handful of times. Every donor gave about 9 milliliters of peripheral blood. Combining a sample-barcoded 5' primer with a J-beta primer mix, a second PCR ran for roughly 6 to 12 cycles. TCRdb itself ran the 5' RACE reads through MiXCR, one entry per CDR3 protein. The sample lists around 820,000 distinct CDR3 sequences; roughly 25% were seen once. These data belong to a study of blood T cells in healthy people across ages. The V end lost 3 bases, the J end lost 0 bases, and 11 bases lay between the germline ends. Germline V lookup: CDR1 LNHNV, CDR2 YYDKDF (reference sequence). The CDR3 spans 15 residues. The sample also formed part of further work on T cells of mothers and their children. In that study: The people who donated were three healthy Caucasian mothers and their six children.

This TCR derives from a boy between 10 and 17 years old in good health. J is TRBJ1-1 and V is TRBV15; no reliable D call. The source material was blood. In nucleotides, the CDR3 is TGTGCCACCAGCAGGGCTGGCAGTTTGAACACTGAAGCTTTCTTT. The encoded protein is CATSRAGSLNTEAFF.